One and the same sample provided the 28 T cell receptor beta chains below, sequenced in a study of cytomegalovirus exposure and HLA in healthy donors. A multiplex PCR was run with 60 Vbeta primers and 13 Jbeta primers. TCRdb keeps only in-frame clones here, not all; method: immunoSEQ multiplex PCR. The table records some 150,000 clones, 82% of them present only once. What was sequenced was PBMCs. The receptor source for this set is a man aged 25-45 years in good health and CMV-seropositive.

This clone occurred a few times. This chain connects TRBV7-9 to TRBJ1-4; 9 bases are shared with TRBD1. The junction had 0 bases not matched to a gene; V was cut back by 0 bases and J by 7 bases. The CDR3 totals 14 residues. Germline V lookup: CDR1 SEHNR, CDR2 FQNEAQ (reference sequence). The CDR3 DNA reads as TGTGCCAGCAGCTTAGCGACAGGGGGTGAAAAACTGTTTTTT. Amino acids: CASSLATGGEKLFF.

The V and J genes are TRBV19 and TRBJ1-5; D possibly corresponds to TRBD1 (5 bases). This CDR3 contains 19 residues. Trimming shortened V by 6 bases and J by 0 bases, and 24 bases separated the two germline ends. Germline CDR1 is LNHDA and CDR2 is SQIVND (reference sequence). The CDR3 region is CASRQDTINDPYSNQPQHF. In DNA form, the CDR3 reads TGTGCCAGTAGACAGGACACGATTAACGACCCTTATAGCAATCAGCCCCAGCATTTT.

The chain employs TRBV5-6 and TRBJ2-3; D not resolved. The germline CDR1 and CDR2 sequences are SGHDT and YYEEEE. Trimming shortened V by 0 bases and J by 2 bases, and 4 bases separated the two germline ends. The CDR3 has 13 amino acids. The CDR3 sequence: CASSLGATDTQYF. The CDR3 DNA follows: TGTGCCAGCAGCTTGGGGGCCACAGATACGCAGTATTTT. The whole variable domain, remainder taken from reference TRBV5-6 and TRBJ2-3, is DAGVTQSPTHLIKTRGQQVTLRCSPKSGHDTVSWYQQALGQGPQFIFQYYEEEERQRGNFPDRFSGHQFPNYSSELNVNALLLGDSALYLCASSLGATDTQYFGPGTRLTVL.

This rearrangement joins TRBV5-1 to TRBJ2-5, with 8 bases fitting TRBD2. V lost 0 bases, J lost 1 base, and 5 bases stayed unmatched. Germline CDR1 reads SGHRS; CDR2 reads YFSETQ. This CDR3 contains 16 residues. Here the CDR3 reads CASSLGASGSQETQYF. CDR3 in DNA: TGCGCCAGCAGCTTGGGAGCTAGCGGGTCCCAAGAGACCCAGTACTTC. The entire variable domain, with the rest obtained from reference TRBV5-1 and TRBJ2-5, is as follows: KAGVTQTPRYLIKTRGQQVTLSCSPISGHRSVSWYQQTPGQGLQFLFEYFSETQRNKGNFPGRFSGRQFSNSRSEMNVSTLELGDSALYLCASSLGASGSQETQYFGPGTRLLVL.

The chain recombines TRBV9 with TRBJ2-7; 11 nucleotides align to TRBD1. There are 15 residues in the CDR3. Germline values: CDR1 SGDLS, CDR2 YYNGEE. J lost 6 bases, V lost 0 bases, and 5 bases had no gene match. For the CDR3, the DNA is TGTGCCAGCAGCGTAGGACCGGACAGGGGGCTCGAGCAGTACTTC. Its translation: CASSVGPDRGLEQYF.

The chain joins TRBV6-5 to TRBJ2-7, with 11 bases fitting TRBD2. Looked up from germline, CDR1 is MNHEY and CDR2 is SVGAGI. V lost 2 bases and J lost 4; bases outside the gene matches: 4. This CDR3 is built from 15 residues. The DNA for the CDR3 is TGTGCCAGCAGTTACGCTAGCGGGGGGCTATACGAGCAGTACTTC. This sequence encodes CASSYASGGLYEQYF.

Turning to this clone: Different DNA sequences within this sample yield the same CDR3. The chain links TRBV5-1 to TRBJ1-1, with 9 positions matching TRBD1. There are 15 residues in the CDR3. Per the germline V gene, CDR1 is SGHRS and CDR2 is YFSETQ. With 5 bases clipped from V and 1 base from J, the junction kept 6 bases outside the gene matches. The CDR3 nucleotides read TGCGCCAGCAGAGAACAGGGGGCTCCGAACACTGAAGCTTTCTTT. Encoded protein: CASREQGAPNTEAFF.

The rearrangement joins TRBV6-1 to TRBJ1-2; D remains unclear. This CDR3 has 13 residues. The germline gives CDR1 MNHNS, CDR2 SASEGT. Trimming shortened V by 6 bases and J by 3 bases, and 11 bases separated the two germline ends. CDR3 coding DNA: TGTGCCAGCAGCCTCGGGTCGGACTATGGCTACACCTTC. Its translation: CASSLGSDYGYTF.

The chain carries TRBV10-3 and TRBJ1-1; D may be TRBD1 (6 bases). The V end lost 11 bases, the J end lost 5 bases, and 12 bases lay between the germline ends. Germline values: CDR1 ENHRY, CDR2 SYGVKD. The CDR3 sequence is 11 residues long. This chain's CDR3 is CASRGNTEAFF. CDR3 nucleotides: TGTGCCTCCAGGGGAAATACTGAAGCTTTCTTT.

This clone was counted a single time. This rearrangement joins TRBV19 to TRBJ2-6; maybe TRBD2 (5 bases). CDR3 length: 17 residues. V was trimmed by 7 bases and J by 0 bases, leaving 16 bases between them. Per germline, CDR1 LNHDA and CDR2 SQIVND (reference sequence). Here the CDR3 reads CASTRWGVSSGANVLTF. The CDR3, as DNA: TGTGCCAGTACCCGGTGGGGAGTTAGCTCTGGGGCCAACGTCCTGACTTTC.

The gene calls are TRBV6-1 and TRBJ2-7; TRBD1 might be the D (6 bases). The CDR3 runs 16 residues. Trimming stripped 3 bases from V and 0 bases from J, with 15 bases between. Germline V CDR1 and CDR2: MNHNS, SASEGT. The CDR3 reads CASSDRKGDTSYEQYF. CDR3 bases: TGTGCCAGCAGTGACCGAAAAGGGGACACCTCCTACGAGCAGTACTTC.

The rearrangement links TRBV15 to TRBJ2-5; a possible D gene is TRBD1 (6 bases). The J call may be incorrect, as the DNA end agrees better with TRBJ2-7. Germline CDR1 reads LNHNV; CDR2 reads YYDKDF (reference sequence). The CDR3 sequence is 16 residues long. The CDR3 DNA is TGTGCCACCAGCAGAGAATTGGGGACACCGAACTACGAGCAGTACTTC. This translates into CATSRELGTPNYEQYF.

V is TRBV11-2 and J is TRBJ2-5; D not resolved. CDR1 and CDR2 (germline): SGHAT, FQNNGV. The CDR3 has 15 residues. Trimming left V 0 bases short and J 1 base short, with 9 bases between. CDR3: CASSLDFDFQETQYF. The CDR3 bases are TGTGCCAGCAGCTTAGATTTCGACTTCCAAGAGACCCAGTACTTC.

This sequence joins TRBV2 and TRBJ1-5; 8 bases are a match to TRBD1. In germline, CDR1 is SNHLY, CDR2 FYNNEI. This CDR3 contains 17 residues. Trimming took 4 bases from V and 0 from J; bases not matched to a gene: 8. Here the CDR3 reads CASSAGQGLRSNQPQHF. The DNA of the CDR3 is TGTGCCAGCAGTGCTGGACAGGGTCTCCGTAGCAATCAGCCCCAGCATTTT.

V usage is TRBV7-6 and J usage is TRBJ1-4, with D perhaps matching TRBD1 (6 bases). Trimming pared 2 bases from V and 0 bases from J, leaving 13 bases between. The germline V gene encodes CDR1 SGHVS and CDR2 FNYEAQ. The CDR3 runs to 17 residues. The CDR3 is CASSLRGGVSTNEKLFF. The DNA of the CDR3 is TGTGCCAGCAGCTTAAGAGGGGGGGTCTCAACTAATGAAAAACTGTTTTTT.

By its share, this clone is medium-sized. The CDR3 DNA sequence: TGTGCCAGTAGTATTCTATTAGGGGGCGCCTCTGAAGCTTTCTTT. Translation gives CASSILLGGASEAFF. The chain combines TRBV19 with TRBJ1-1, with TRBD1 matching over 7 bases. The V gene end was trimmed by 3 bases and the J gene end by 6 bases; junction bases not matched to a gene: 10. The CDR3 length is 15 residues. Germline V CDR1 and CDR2: LNHDA, SQIVND (reference sequence).

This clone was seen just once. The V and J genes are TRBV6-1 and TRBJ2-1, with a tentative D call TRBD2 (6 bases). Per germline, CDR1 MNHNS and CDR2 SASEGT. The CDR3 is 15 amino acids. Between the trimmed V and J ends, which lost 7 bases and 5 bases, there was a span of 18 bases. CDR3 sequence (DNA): TGTGCCAGCAAGGAGGGGCCGGTGACTAACAATGAGCAGTTCTTC. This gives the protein CASKEGPVTNNEQFF.

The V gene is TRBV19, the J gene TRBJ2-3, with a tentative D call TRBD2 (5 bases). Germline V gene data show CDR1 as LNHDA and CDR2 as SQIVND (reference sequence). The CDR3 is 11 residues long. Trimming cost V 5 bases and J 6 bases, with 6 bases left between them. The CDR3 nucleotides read TGTGCCAGTAGTTGGGAGGATACGCAGTATTTT. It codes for CASSWEDTQYF.

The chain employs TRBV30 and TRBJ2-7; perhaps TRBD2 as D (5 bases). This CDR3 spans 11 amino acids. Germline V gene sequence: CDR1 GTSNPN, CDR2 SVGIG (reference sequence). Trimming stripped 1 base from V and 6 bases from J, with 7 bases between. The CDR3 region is CAWSARVEQYF. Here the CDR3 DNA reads TGTGCCTGGAGTGCGCGGGTCGAGCAGTACTTC.

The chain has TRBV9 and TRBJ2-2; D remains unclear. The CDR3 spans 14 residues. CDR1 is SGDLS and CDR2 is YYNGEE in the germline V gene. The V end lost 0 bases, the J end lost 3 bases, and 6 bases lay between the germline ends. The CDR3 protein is CASSVVLDTGELFF. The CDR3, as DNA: TGTGCCAGCAGCGTAGTACTGGACACCGGGGAGCTGTTTTTT.

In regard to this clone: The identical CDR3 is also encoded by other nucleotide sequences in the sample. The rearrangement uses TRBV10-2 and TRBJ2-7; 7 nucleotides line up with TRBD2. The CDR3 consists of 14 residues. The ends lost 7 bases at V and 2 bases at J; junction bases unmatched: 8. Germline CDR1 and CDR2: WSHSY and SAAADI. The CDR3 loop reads CASNERGATYEQYF. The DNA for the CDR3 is TGCGCCAGCAACGAGCGGGGTGCCACCTACGAGCAGTACTTC.

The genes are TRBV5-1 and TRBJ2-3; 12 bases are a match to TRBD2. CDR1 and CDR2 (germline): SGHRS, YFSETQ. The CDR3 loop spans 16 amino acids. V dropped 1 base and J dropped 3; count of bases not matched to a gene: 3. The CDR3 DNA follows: TGCGCCAGCAGCTTGACTAGCGGGAGGACAACAGATACGCAGTATTTT. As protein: CASSLTSGRTTDTQYF.

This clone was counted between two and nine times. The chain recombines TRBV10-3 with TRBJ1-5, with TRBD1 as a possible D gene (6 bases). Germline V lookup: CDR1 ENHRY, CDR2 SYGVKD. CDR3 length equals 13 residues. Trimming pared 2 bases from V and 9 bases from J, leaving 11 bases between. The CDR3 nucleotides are TGTGCCATCAGTGAGCAGGGGCATGGGCCCCAGCATTTT. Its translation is CAISEQGHGPQHF.

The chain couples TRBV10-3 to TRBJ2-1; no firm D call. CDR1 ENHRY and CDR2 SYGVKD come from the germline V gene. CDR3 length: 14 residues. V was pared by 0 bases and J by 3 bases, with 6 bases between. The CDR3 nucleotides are TGTGCCATCAGTGAGTCTGGAGTCTACAATGAGCAGTTCTTC. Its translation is CAISESGVYNEQFF.

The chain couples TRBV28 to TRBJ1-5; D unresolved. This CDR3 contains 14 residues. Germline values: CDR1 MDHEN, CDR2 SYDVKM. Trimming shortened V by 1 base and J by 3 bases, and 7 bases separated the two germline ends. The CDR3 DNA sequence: TGTGCCAGCAGTTTATCCGTCCCCAATCAGCCCCAGCATTTT. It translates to CASSLSVPNQPQHF.

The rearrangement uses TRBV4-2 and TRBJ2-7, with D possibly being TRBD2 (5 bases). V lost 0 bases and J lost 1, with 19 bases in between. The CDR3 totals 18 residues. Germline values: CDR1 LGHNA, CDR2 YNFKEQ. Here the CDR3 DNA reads TGTGCCAGCAGCCAAGATAGGACGAGCGGTGAACTATCCTACGAGCAGTACTTC. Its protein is CASSQDRTSGELSYEQYF.

CDR3 sequence reads: CASSRQPGTATNEKLFF. For the CDR3, the DNA is TGTGCCAGCAGCCGTCAACCAGGGACAGCAACTAATGAAAAACTGTTTTTT. This chain links TRBV7-8 with TRBJ1-4, with 7 positions matching TRBD1. Germline CDR1 SGHVS, CDR2 FQNEAQ. The CDR3 extends over 17 amino acids. Trimming cost V 5 bases and J 0 bases; bases outside gene matches: 9.

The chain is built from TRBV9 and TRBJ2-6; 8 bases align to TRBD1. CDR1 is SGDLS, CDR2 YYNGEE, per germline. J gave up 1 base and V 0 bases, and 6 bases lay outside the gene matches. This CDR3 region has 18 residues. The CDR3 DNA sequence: TGTGCCAGCAGCGTAGCAACAGGGGGAAGGTCTGGGGCCAACGTCCTGACTTTC. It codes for CASSVATGGRSGANVLTF. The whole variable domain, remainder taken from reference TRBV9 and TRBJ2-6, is DSGVTQTPKHLITATGQRVTLRCSPRSGDLSVYWYQQSLDQGLQFLIQYYNGEERAKGNILERFSAQQFPDLHSELNLSSLELGDSALYFCASSVATGGRSGANVLTFGAGSRLTVL.